This TCR beta chain was captured by sequencing in a study of shared clonotypes between healthy human individuals. This CDR3 contains 16 residues. V lost 3 bases, J lost 3 bases, and 10 bases stayed unmatched. Germline V lookup: CDR1 SGHRS, CDR2 YFSETQ. Assay execution proceeded at the deep level. Clones were sequenced by immunoSEQ multiplex PCR, and TCRdb holds only the in-frame ones, with some missing. The sample has 2.3 million or so clones, approximately 95% seen once. Donors had no recently reported acute infections or vaccinations and were HIV-negative. The rearrangement uses TRBV5-1 and TRBJ2-3; TRBD1 matches 7 bases. The sequencing sample was made of naive CD4+ T cells from PBMCs. Subset: CD45RA+ positively selected. The receptor's source is a man in his late teens or twenties in good health. Some clones in this sample may be carry-over from other donors' samples. The CDR3 coding sequence is TGCGCCAGCAGCTGGCCACAGGGGAGTGCAACAGATACGCAGTATTTT. Translated: CASSWPQGSATDTQYF. Combining the CDR3 with reference TRBV5-1 and TRBJ2-3 gives the whole variable domain KAGVTQTPRYLIKTRGQQVTLSCSPISGHRSVSWYQQTPGQGLQFLFEYFSETQRNKGNFPGRFSGRQFSNSRSEMNVSTLELGDSALYLCASSWPQGSATDTQYFGPGTRLTVL.